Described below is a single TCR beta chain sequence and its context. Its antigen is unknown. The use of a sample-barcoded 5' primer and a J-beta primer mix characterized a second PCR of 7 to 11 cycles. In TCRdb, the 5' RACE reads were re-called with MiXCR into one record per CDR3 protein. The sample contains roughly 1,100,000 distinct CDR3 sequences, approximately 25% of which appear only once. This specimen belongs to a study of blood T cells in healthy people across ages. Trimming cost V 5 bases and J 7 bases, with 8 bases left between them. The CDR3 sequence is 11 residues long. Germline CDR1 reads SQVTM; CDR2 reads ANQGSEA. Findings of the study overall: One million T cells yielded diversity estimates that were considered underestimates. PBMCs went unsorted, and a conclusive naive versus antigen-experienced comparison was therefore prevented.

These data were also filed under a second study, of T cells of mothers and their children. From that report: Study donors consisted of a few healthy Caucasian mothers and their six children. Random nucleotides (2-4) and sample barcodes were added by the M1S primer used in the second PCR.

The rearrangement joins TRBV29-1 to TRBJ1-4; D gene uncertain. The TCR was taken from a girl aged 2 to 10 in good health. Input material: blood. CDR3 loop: CSVSQSEKLFF. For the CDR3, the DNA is TGCAGCGTTAGTCAGAGTGAAAAACTGTTTTTT.